The entry that follows covers one T cell receptor (beta chain) sequence. The data belong to a study of blood T cell repertoires in COVID-19. As for the study in general: PBMCs, B-cell-depleted T cells, or T cells were the source of the cDNA or gDNA that made up the material.

Repertoires were generated with immunoSEQ multiplex PCR, while TCRdb's copy carries only in-frame clones and drops some. The sample lists some 90,000 clones; roughly 90% were seen once. The CDR3 runs to 13 residues. V was trimmed by 7 bases and J by 3 bases, leaving 10 bases between them. CDR1 is SNHLY and CDR2 is FYNNEI in the germline V gene. Sequencing input: peripheral blood. The sequence derives from a man aged 50 to 60 with COVID-19, enrolled during active disease. This chain connects TRBV2 to TRBJ1-5, with a tentative D call TRBD1 (6 bases). This chain's CDR3 is CASIRDTNQPQHF. The CDR3 DNA follows: TGTGCCAGCATTCGGGACACCAATCAGCCCCAGCATTTT.